These 7 T cell receptor beta chains share one sample of origin, sequenced in a study of blood T cell repertoires in COVID-19. Some clones are missing from TCRdb's copy, which holds only in-frame ones; the method was immunoSEQ multiplex PCR. The sample has around 93,000 clones; roughly 87% are singletons. Sequencing was done on a sample of peripheral blood. These receptors were obtained from an elderly man with acute or convalescent COVID-19.

The chain links TRBV28 to TRBJ1-2; 10 nucleotides line up with TRBD1. Germline values: CDR1 MDHEN, CDR2 SYDVKM. The trim removed 6 bases at V and 8 bases at J, leaving 18 bases unmatched. CDR3 length: 17 amino acids. The CDR3 region has the DNA TGTGCCAGCAGCTTGTCCCCCCAGGACAGGGGGAGGGAGGGCTACACCTTC. This encodes CASSLSPQDRGREGYTF.

The rearrangement links TRBV7-8 to TRBJ1-5; no clear D gene. Trimming cost V 4 bases and J 0 bases, with 16 bases left between them. The CDR3 extends over 17 amino acids. Germline CDR1 reads SGHVS; CDR2 reads FQNEAQ. DNA for the CDR3: TGTGCCAGCAGCTCCTTGTCACCGAGCTATAGCAATCAGCCCCAGCATTTT. This encodes CASSSLSPSYSNQPQHF.

The rearrangement uses TRBV14 and TRBJ1-1, with D perhaps TRBD1 (6 bases). Germline CDR1 is SGHDN and CDR2 is FVKESK. With 0 bases removed from V and 2 bases from J, the gap between germline ends came to 13 bases. The CDR3 covers 16 residues. CDR3 loop: CASSQDLGGTNTEAFF. The CDR3 DNA follows: TGTGCCAGCAGCCAAGATCTTGGGGGCACAAACACTGAAGCTTTCTTT.

Here the CDR3 reads CASSPPGLNTGELFF. The CDR3 DNA reads as TGTGCCAGCAGTCCCCCGGGACTAAACACCGGGGAGCTGTTTTTT. V is TRBV25-1 and J is TRBJ2-2; 7 bases fit TRBD2. The CDR3 consists of 15 residues. The germline CDR1 and CDR2 sequences are MGHDK and SYGVNS. J lost 2 bases, V lost 5 bases, and 5 bases had no gene match. The complete variable domain, with remaining parts taken from reference TRBV25-1 and TRBJ2-2, reads EADIYQTPRYLVIGTGKKITLECSQTMGHDKMYWYQQDPGMELHLIHYSYGVNSTEKGDLSSESTVSRIRTEHFPLTLESARPSHTSQYLCASSPPGLNTGELFFGEGSRLTVL.

The chain carries TRBV14 and TRBJ2-7; no reliable D call. CDR1 and CDR2 (germline): SGHDN, FVKESK. CDR3 length equals 13 residues. V was clipped by 2 bases and J by 5 bases, with 10 bases between them. The CDR3 spells CASSQSSRHEQYF. In nucleotides, the CDR3 is TGTGCCAGCAGCCAAAGCTCGCGTCACGAGCAGTACTTC.

CDR3 sequence reads: CASSLRQGGINEQFF. DNA for the CDR3: TGCGCCAGCAGCTTAAGACAGGGGGGAATCAATGAGCAGTTCTTC. The J gene is TRBJ2-1, the V gene TRBV5-1; 9 bases are shared with TRBD1. The CDR3 totals 15 residues. CDR1 and CDR2 from the germline V gene are SGHRS and YFSETQ. Trimming took 2 bases from V and 6 from J; bases not matched to a gene: 6.

The chain employs TRBV27 and TRBJ1-6; the D gene is possibly TRBD1 (5 bases). The CDR3 covers 14 residues. Germline values: CDR1 MNHEY, CDR2 SMNVEV (reference sequence). V lost 5 bases and J lost 10, with 15 bases in between. CDR3 loop: CASSHQGGRSPLHF. CDR3 in DNA: TGTGCCAGCAGTCATCAGGGTGGAAGGTCACCCCTCCACTTT.